The TCR beta chain described here comes from a study of CD8+CD57+ T cells in acquired aplastic anemia. About the research overall: Across the sorted CD4+ and CD8+ cells, DNA amounts averaged 3.2 ug. Researchers reported that healthy donors averaged roughly 11 million reads for CD4+ cells. General observations from the study: The number of CD8+ CDR3 sequences shared by patients and controls was about 27.

The CDR3 is 14 residues long. Looked up from germline, CDR1 is SGHTA and CDR2 is FQGNSA. V gave up 10 bases and J gave up 0 bases, with 16 bases separating them. Profiling that covered TCR beta VDJ and CDR3 relied on genomic DNA as its template. TCRdb recomputed calls from the reads with MiXCR, one row per CDR3 protein. The sample consists of about 220,000 distinct CDR3 sequences, about 37% of them appearing once. There are many counts of this clonotype. Its target is unknown. Material for sequencing was sorted CD4+, CD8+, or CD8+CD57+ T cells (not recorded which) from PBMCs. This TCR derives from a human donor in good health, serving as a control. The genes are TRBV7-2 and TRBJ2-7; the D gene is possibly TRBD2 (6 bases). The CDR3 spells CATKLAESSYEQYF. The DNA of the CDR3 is TGTGCCACTAAACTAGCCGAGAGCTCCTACGAGCAGTACTTC.